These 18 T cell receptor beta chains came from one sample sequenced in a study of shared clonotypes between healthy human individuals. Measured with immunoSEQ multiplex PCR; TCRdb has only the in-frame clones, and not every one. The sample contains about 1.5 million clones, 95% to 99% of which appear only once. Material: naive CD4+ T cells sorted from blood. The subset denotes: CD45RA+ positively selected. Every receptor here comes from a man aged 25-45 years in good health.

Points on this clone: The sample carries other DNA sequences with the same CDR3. CDR3 in DNA: TGTGCCAGTAGTATTACAGCGAACACCGGGGAGCTGTTTTTT. It encodes CASSITANTGELFF. V usage is TRBV19 and J usage is TRBJ2-2, with no clear D. Trimming removed 3 bases from V and 0 bases from J, with 5 bases in between. The CDR3 spans 14 residues. The germline gives CDR1 LNHDA, CDR2 SQIVND (reference sequence).

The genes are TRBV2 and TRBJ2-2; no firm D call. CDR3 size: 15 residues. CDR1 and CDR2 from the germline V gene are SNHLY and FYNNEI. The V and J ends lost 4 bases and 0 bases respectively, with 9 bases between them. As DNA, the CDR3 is TGTGCCAGCAGTGTAGAGCGACCGAACACCGGGGAGCTGTTTTTT. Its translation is CASSVERPNTGELFF.

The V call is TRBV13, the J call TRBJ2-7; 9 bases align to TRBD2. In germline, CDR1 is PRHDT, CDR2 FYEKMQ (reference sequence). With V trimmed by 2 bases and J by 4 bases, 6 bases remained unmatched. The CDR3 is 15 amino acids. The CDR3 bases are TGTGCCAGCAGCTTATTAGCGGGAGCCAGATACGAGCAGTACTTC. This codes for CASSLLAGARYEQYF.

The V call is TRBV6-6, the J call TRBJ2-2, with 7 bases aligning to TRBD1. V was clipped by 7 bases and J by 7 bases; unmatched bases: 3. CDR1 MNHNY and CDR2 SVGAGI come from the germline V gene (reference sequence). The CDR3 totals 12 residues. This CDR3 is CASKGAGGELFF. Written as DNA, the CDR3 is TGTGCCAGCAAGGGGGCGGGCGGGGAGCTGTTTTTT.

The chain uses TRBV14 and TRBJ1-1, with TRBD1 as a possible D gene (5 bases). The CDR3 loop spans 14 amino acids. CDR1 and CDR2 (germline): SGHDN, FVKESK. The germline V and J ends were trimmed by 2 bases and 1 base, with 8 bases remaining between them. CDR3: CASSQRQSNTEAFF. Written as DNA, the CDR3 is TGTGCCAGCAGCCAAAGACAGTCGAACACTGAAGCTTTCTTT.

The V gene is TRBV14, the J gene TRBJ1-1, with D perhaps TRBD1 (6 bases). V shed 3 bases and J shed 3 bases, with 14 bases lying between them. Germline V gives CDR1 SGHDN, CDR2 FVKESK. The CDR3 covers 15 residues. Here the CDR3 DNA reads TGTGCCAGCAGCCATAGGAAACAGGGTCACACTGAAGCTTTCTTT. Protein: CASSHRKQGHTEAFF.

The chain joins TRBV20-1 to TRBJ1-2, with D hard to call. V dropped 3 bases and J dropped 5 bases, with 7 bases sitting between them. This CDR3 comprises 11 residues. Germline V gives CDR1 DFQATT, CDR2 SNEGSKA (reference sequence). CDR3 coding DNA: TGCAGTGCTAGGTGGTTTTATGGCTACACCTTC. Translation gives CSARWFYGYTF.

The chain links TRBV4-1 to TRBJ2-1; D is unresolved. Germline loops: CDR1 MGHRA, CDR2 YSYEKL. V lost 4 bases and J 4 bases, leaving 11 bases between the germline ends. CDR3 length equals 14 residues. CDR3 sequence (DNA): TGCGCCAGCAGCCGAGGCGAAACATACAATGAGCAGTTCTTC. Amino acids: CASSRGETYNEQFF.

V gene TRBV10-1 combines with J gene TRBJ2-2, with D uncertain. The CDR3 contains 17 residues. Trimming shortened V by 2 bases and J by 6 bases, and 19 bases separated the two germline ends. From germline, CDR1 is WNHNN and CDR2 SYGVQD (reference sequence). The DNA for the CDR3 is TGCGCCAGCAGTGAGCGCCCGAGGATTTCGACGTCCGGGGAGCTGTTTTTT. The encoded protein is CASSERPRISTSGELFF.

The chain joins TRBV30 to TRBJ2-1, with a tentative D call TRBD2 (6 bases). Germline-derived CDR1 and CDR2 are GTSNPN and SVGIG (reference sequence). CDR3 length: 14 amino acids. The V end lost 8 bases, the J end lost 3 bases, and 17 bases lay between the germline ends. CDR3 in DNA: TGTGCCCGGGGAGGAGCGGCCTTCTACAATGAGCAGTTCTTC. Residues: CARGGAAFYNEQFF. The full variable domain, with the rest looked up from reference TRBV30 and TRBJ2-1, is SQTIHQWPATLVQPVGSPLSLECTVEGTSNPNLYWYRQAAGRGLQLLFYSVGIGQISSEVPQNLSASRPQDRQFILSSKKLLLSDSGFYLCARGGAAFYNEQFFGPGTRLTVL.

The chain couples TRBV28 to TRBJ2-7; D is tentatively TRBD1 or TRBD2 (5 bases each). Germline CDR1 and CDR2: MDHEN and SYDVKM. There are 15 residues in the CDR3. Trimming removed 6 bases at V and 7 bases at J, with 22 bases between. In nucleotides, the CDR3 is TGTGCCAGCAGCCCCAATTGGGGGAGTGGCTCTGAGCAGTACTTC. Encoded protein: CASSPNWGSGSEQYF.

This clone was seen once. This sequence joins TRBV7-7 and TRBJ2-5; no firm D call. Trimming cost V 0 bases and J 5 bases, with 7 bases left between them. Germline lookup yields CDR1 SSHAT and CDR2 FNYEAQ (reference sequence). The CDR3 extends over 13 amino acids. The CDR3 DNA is TGTGCCAGCAGCTTAGCGGGAAGGGAGACCCAGTACTTC. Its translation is CASSLAGRETQYF.

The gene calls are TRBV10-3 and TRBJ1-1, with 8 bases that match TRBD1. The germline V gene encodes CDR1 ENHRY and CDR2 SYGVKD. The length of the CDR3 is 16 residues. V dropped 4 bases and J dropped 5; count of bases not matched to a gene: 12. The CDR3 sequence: CAISGWTGRDGTEAFF. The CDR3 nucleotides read TGTGCCATCAGTGGTTGGACAGGGCGGGATGGGACTGAAGCTTTCTTT.

The CDR3 region is CASSLAGSHEQYF. The CDR3 nucleotides are TGCGCCAGCAGCTTGGCGGGGTCCCACGAGCAGTACTTC. J is TRBJ2-7 and V is TRBV5-1; D may be TRBD2 (5 bases). This CDR3 has 13 residues. V was trimmed by 0 bases and J by 5 bases, leaving 9 bases between them. Germline V CDR1 and CDR2: SGHRS, YFSETQ. The full variable domain, with the rest looked up from reference TRBV5-1 and TRBJ2-7, is KAGVTQTPRYLIKTRGQQVTLSCSPISGHRSVSWYQQTPGQGLQFLFEYFSETQRNKGNFPGRFSGRQFSNSRSEMNVSTLELGDSALYLCASSLAGSHEQYFGPGTRLTVT.

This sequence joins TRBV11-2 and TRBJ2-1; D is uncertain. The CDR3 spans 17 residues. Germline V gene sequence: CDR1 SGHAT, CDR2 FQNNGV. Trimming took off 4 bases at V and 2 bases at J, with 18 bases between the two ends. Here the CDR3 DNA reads TGTGCCAGCAGCTCGAACTCCCCGGGCCCGCCCTACAATGAGCAGTTCTTC. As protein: CASSSNSPGPPYNEQFF.

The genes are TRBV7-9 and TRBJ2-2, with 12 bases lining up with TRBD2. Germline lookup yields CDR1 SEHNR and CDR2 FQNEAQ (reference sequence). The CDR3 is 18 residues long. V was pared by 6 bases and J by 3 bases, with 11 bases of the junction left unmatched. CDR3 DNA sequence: TGTGCCAGCAGGGGTACTAGCGGGAGGAGGATTGACACCGGGGAGCTGTTTTTT. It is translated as CASRGTSGRRIDTGELFF.

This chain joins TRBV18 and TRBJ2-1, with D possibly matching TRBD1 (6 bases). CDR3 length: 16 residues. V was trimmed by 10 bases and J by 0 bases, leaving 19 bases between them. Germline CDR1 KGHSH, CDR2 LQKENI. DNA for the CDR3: TGTGCCACCAGTGATCCCGGGACAAACTCCTACAATGAGCAGTTCTTC. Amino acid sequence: CATSDPGTNSYNEQFF.

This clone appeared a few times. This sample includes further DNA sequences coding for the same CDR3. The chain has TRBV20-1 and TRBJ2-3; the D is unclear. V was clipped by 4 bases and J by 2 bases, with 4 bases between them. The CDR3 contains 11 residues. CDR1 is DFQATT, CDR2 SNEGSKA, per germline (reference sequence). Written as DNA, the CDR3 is TGCAGTGCTATAGTCACAGATACGCAGTATTTT. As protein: CSAIVTDTQYF.